The 21 T cell receptor beta chains given below trace back to one sample, sequenced in a study of T cell responses to AZD1222 COVID-19 vaccine. Data came from immunoSEQ multiplex PCR; TCRdb stores just in-frame clones and leaves some out. The table has 150,000 or so clones, 93% seen once. This material consisted of peripheral blood, taken on day 0 of AZD1222 vaccination. All receptors come from an adult in good health.

The J gene is TRBJ2-7, the V gene TRBV10-1; possibly TRBD2 for D (6 bases). This CDR3 is 16 amino acids long. V gave up 2 bases and J gave up 1 base, with 15 bases separating them. The V gene's germline CDR1 is WNHNN and CDR2 SYGVQD (reference sequence). For the CDR3, the DNA is TGCGCCAGCAGTGAGCCCGACACCCGGGAGTCCTACGAGCAGTACTTC. This gives the protein CASSEPDTRESYEQYF.

This sequence joins TRBV3-1 (or the pseudogene TRBV3-2) and TRBJ1-4; 7 positions agree with TRBD1. V shed 3 bases and J 0 bases; nucleotides not matched to a gene: 4. The CDR3 is made up of 16 amino acids. Germline CDR1 reads LGHDT; CDR2 reads YNNKEL (reference sequence). The CDR3 DNA sequence: TGTGCCAGCAGCCAGGACAGGTTTACAACTAATGAAAAACTGTTTTTT. This translates into CASSQDRFTTNEKLFF.

This clone appeared a single time. V and J are TRBV19 and TRBJ1-1; D call uncertain. With 1 base removed from V and 1 base from J, the gap between germline ends came to 10 bases. Germline CDR1 and CDR2: LNHDA and SQIVND (reference sequence). CDR3 size: 15 residues. CDR3 protein: CASSIGRGENTEAFF. In nucleotides, the CDR3 is TGTGCCAGTAGTATAGGGAGAGGAGAGAACACTGAAGCTTTCTTT.

This chain uses TRBV27 with TRBJ1-4; a weak D match, TRBD1 (5 bases). CDR1 and CDR2 from the germline V gene are MNHEY and SMNVEV (reference sequence). Trimming took 2 bases from V and 10 from J, leaving 14 bases between them. This CDR3 comprises 14 residues. CDR3 nucleotide sequence: TGTGCCAGCAGTTTAAGCGGGGGGGGAGGAAAACTGTTTTTT. As protein: CASSLSGGGGKLFF.

V is TRBV5-8 and J is TRBJ1-3; weak D call: TRBD1 (5 bases). CDR1 is SGHTS, CDR2 YDEGEE, per germline. This CDR3 is built from 14 residues. Trimming stripped 4 bases from V and 0 bases from J, with 8 bases between. This CDR3 is CASSRGASGNTIYF. The DNA for the CDR3 is TGTGCCAGCAGCCGCGGGGCCTCTGGAAACACCATATATTTT.

V and J are TRBV7-9 and TRBJ2-3; tentatively, D is TRBD1 (6 bases). Trimming cost V 7 bases and J 4 bases, with 9 bases left between them. CDR3 length: 12 amino acids. The germline V gene has CDR1 SEHNR and CDR2 FQNEAQ (reference sequence). CDR3 bases: TGTGCCAGCAAACAGGGCTCAGATACGCAGTATTTT. It specifies CASKQGSDTQYF.

The chain links TRBV10-2 to TRBJ1-5; D is unclear. Looked up from germline, CDR1 is WSHSY and CDR2 is SAAADI. This CDR3 has 15 residues. V dropped 0 bases and J dropped 2 bases, with 8 bases sitting between them. This CDR3 is CASSESNVGNQPQHF. The CDR3 coding sequence is TGCGCCAGCAGTGAGTCGAATGTTGGCAATCAGCCCCAGCATTTT.

The V gene is TRBV9, the J gene TRBJ2-2, with 7 bases identical to TRBD2. Germline lookup yields CDR1 SGDLS and CDR2 YYNGEE. CDR3 size: 16 residues. Trimming at V came to 4 bases and at J to 1 base, leaving 7 bases not matched to a gene. CDR3 amino acids: CASSTGGSQNTGELFF. The CDR3 DNA sequence: TGTGCCAGCAGCACCGGCGGGAGCCAGAACACCGGGGAGCTGTTTTTT.

The chain is built from TRBV25-1 and TRBJ1-1; D is unclear. The CDR3 has 13 amino acids. Deletions cut 4 bases from V and 5 bases from J, with 11 bases between. Germline-derived CDR1 and CDR2 are MGHDK and SYGVNS. The CDR3 coding sequence is TGTGCCAGCAGTGCCGGCCAAAGGACTGAAGCTTTCTTT. Its protein product is CASSAGQRTEAFF. Full variable domain (rest looked up from reference TRBV25-1 and TRBJ1-1): EADIYQTPRYLVIGTGKKITLECSQTMGHDKMYWYQQDPGMELHLIHYSYGVNSTEKGDLSSESTVSRIRTEHFPLTLESARPSHTSQYLCASSAGQRTEAFFGQGTRLTVV.

The chain uses TRBV4-1 and TRBJ2-7; D possibly corresponds to TRBD1 (6 bases). Trimming cost V 1 base and J 4 bases, with 14 bases left between them. CDR1 is MGHRA, CDR2 YSYEKL, per germline. The CDR3 contains 15 residues. CDR3 nucleotides: TGCGCCAGCAGCCAAGGATTGGGGGCTAGTTACGAGCAGTACTTC. Its translation: CASSQGLGASYEQYF.

The V and J genes are TRBV9 and TRBJ1-4; D is unresolved. The CDR3 is made up of 15 amino acids. V lost 4 bases and J lost 0, with 10 bases in between. Germline assignment: CDR1 SGDLS and CDR2 YYNGEE. The CDR3 loop is CASSPREATNEKLFF. The CDR3 nucleotides are TGTGCCAGCAGCCCGCGGGAGGCAACTAATGAAAAACTGTTTTTT.

The chain has TRBV6-6 and TRBJ2-7, with D tentatively TRBD2 (5 bases). CDR1 MNHNY and CDR2 SVGAGI come from the germline V gene (reference sequence). The CDR3 is 15 amino acids. The ends were cut back, 4 bases at V and 1 base at J, with 14 bases in the middle. CDR3 amino acids: CASSSLPGGSYEQYF. The CDR3 nucleotides are TGTGCCAGCAGTTCGCTACCCGGCGGGTCCTACGAGCAGTACTTC.

V and J are TRBV5-6 and TRBJ2-3; the D gene is possibly TRBD1 (5 bases). CDR1 and CDR2 (germline): SGHDT, YYEEEE. The V gene lost 3 bases and the J gene lost 0 bases, with 14 bases spanning the gap. The CDR3 runs 16 residues. Here the CDR3 DNA reads TGTGCCAGCAGCTATCTCAGGGAATATAGCACAGATACGCAGTATTTT. It codes for CASSYLREYSTDTQYF.

The chain links TRBV30 to TRBJ2-1; D is possibly TRBD2 (6 bases). Germline values: CDR1 GTSNPN, CDR2 SVGIG (reference sequence). CDR3 length: 15 residues. V dropped 0 bases and J dropped 1 base, with 10 bases sitting between them. The CDR3, as DNA: TGTGCCTGGAGTGTCAGCCTAGCGTCCTACAATGAGCAGTTCTTC. The encoded protein is CAWSVSLASYNEQFF. Together with reference TRBV30 and TRBJ2-1, the CDR3 gives the full variable domain: SQTIHQWPATLVQPVGSPLSLECTVEGTSNPNLYWYRQAAGRGLQLLFYSVGIGQISSEVPQNLSASRPQDRQFILSSKKLLLSDSGFYLCAWSVSLASYNEQFFGPGTRLTVL.

The J gene is TRBJ1-4, the V gene TRBV5-1, with D maybe TRBD1 (6 bases). The V gene lost 4 bases and the J gene lost 7 bases, with 11 bases spanning the gap. CDR3 size: 13 residues. Germline V gives CDR1 SGHRS, CDR2 YFSETQ. The CDR3 sequence: CASSPGAGEKLFF. CDR3 DNA: TGCGCCAGCAGCCCGGGGGCGGGTGAAAAACTGTTTTTT. The full variable domain, in which reference TRBV5-1 and TRBJ1-4 provide the parts outside the CDR3, is KAGVTQTPRYLIKTRGQQVTLSCSPISGHRSVSWYQQTPGQGLQFLFEYFSETQRNKGNFPGRFSGRQFSNSRSEMNVSTLELGDSALYLCASSPGAGEKLFFGSGTQLSVL.

V usage is TRBV5-6 and J usage is TRBJ2-7; possibly TRBD1 or TRBD2 for D (5 bases each). Germline assignment: CDR1 SGHDT and CDR2 YYEEEE. The CDR3 sequence is 14 residues long. V gave up 8 bases and J gave up 0 bases, with 15 bases separating them. The CDR3 loop reads CARHPGTVSYEQYF. CDR3 nucleotide sequence: TGTGCCAGACACCCCGGGACGGTCTCCTACGAGCAGTACTTC.

This chain joins TRBV6-2 or TRBV6-3 and TRBJ2-1, with D perhaps assigned TRBD1 or TRBD2 (7 bases each). The V end was cut by 3 bases, the J end by 8 bases, with 17 bases between. CDR1 and CDR2 (germline): MNHEY, SVGEGT. This CDR3 is built from 15 residues. CDR3 region: CASSYGLRGGDEQFF. CDR3 in DNA: TGTGCCAGCAGTTATGGGCTCAGGGGGGGCGATGAGCAGTTCTTC.

The genes are TRBV19 and TRBJ2-5; D not resolved. The V end lost 3 bases, the J end lost 2 bases, and 7 bases lay between the germline ends. Germline CDR1 and CDR2: LNHDA and SQIVND (reference sequence). The CDR3 runs to 13 residues. The CDR3 DNA reads as TGTGCCAGTAGTATCGGACGGCAAGAGACCCAGTACTTC. This codes for CASSIGRQETQYF.

This clone has a single count. The J gene is TRBJ1-3, the V gene TRBV27; D is uncertain. CDR1 and CDR2 from the germline V gene are MNHEY and SMNVEV (reference sequence). Trimming cost V 6 bases and J 0 bases, with 9 bases left between them. CDR3 length: 14 residues. The CDR3, as DNA: TGTGCCAGCAGAGAACGACACTCTGGAAACACCATATATTTT. Its protein product is CASRERHSGNTIYF.

This clone was recorded once. The rearrangement links TRBV29-1 to TRBJ2-3, with 7 bases identical to TRBD2. Trimming cost V 5 bases and J 4 bases; bases outside gene matches: 3. The V gene's germline CDR1 is SQVTM and CDR2 ANQGSEA. CDR3 length equals 12 residues. The CDR3 sequence: CSVWGGADTQYF. In DNA, the CDR3 is TGCAGCGTTTGGGGGGGGGCAGATACGCAGTATTTT.

This chain joins TRBV11-3 and TRBJ1-1; 7 bases are a match to TRBD1. This CDR3 has 13 residues. From germline, CDR1 is SGHNT and CDR2 YENEEA. The V and J ends lost 0 bases and 7 bases, in that order; junction bases with no gene match: 2. CDR3: CASSLDQGDEAFF. In DNA form, the CDR3 reads TGTGCCAGCAGCTTAGATCAGGGGGATGAAGCTTTCTTT. The whole variable domain, remainder taken from reference TRBV11-3 and TRBJ1-1, is EAGVVQSPRYKIIEKKQPVAFWCNPISGHNTLYWYLQNLGQGPELLIRYENEEAVDDSQLPKDRFSAERLKGVDSTLKIQPAELGDSAVYLCASSLDQGDEAFFGQGTRLTVV.